Listed below are T cell receptor beta chains from one sample, sequenced in a study of read filtering for tumor transcriptome and immune sequencing. TCRdb reprocessed the reads via MiXCR and lists one record per CDR3 protein. This table holds fewer than 30,000 distinct CDR3 sequences, 14% found once. Sequenced input: a population of CD138-negative cells sorted from bone marrow. These TCRs come from a donor at least 40 years old with multiple myeloma. The CDR3 runs from the conserved cysteine through the conserved F or W. D genes are given only for firm matches. Clone size is given for some rows only: seen once, a few or many times, or a class if the clone is expanded.

cdr3_nt,cdr3_aa,clone_size,cdr3_length,j_call,v_call,d_call
TGCAGTGCTAGACTGAACACTGAAGCTTTCTTT,CSARLNTEAFF,many,11,TRBJ1-1,TRBV20-1,NA
TGTGCTAGCCTACCGGGACAGATAATCCATCAGCCCCAGCATTTT,CASLPGQIIHQPQHF,many,15,TRBJ1-5,TRBV12-5,TRBD1
TGTGCCAGTAGTTCCCCGAGGGTAGCGGGAGACTGGCAAGAGACCCAGTACTTC,CASSSPRVAGDWQETQYF,many,18,TRBJ2-5,TRBV19,TRBD2
TGTGCCAGCAGTTTACCGGGACAGAACTTAGGGGGTGAGCAGTTCTTC,CASSLPGQNLGGEQFF,many,16,TRBJ2-1,TRBV28,TRBD1
TGTGCCAGTAGTAAAAGGGCCGGCAGGGGCCGCAACAATGAGCAGTTCTTC,CASSKRAGRGRNNEQFF,many,17,TRBJ2-1,TRBV19,NA
TGCGCCTGCAGTGAGAATAGCGGAAGCACAGATACGCAGTATTTC,CACSENSGSTDTQYF,NA,15,TRBJ2-3,TRBV10-2,NA
TGTGCCAGCAGTGGGCGCGGGCGGAACACCGGGGAGCTGTTTTTT,CASSGRGRNTGELFF,many,15,TRBJ2-2,TRBV2,NA
TGCGCCAGCAGCCAAGTCTCTTCGGGGTATAGCAATCAGCCCCAGCATTTT,CASSQVSSGYSNQPQHF,many,17,TRBJ1-5,TRBV4-1,NA
TGTGCCAGCAGCTCGTACATTGTCTCTGGAAACACCATATATTTT,CASSSYIVSGNTIYF,many,15,TRBJ1-3,TRBV11-2,NA
TGCAGTGCTGTTTACGGCCCCCATAGCAATCAGCCCCAGCATTTT,CSAVYGPHSNQPQHF,NA,15,TRBJ1-5,TRBV20-1,NA
TGCAGCGTCGCCGGGACCCAGGGCCCAGATACGCAGTATTTT,CSVAGTQGPDTQYF,many,14,TRBJ2-3,TRBV29-1,NA
TGTGCCAGCAGCTTTCTAGCTAGCGGCACAGATACGCAGTATTTT,CASSFLASGTDTQYF,many,15,TRBJ2-3,TRBV7-2,NA
TGTGCCAGCAGGCCTAGCGGGGGGGCCCAGGAGCTGTTTTTT,CASRPSGGAQELFF,NA,14,TRBJ2-2,TRBV5-6,TRBD2
TGTGCCTGGAGTGTTGGACAGGGAGGTAGTGAAAAACTGTTTTTT,CAWSVGQGGSEKLFF,many,15,TRBJ1-4,TRBV30,TRBD1
TGTGCCAGCAGTTTTACAGGGGTGAGAGTTAATGAGCAGTTCTTC,CASSFTGVRVNEQFF,many,15,TRBJ2-1,TRBV12-3/TRBV12-4,TRBD1
TGTGCCAGCAATACAGGGGGTCCCCCCTACGAGCAGTACTTC,CASNTGGPPYEQYF,few,14,TRBJ2-7,TRBV6-6,TRBD1
TGTGCCAGCAGCTTGGGAATAGGGAACAATGAGCAGTTCTTC,CASSLGIGNNEQFF,many,14,TRBJ2-1,TRBV11-2,NA
TGTGCCAGCTCCCCCACCACGGGGGCGACTAGCGGGAGGCCCTACAATGAGCAGTTCTTC,CASSPTTGATSGRPYNEQFF,NA,20,TRBJ2-1,TRBV18,TRBD2
TGTGCCAGCAGTGATCTCCGGCAGGGGGCAAGCGGGGAGCTGTTTTTT,CASSDLRQGASGELFF,NA,16,TRBJ2-2,TRBV25-1,TRBD1
TGTGCCAGCTCAACCGGCGACACAGATACGCAGTATTTT,CASSTGDTDTQYF,many,13,TRBJ2-3,TRBV18,NA
TGTGCCAGCAGTCAAGGGACAGGGGGCTACACTGAAGCTTTCTTT,CASSQGTGGYTEAFF,many,15,TRBJ1-1,TRBV6-6,TRBD1
TGCGCCAGCAGCGAAAGACTATCTGGGGCCAACGTCCTGACTTTC,CASSERLSGANVLTF,few,15,TRBJ2-6,TRBV5-1,NA
TGCAGTGCCATACTAGCGGGGGACTACGAGCAGTACTTC,CSAILAGDYEQYF,many,13,TRBJ2-7,TRBV20-1,TRBD2
TGTGCCAGCAGCCTATTTTGGAGGGGGGATTACGAGCAGTACTTC,CASSLFWRGDYEQYF,many,15,TRBJ2-7,TRBV3-1,NA
TGTGCCAGCAGTCTGAAGGGGACAGGCTACAATGAGCAGTTCTTC,CASSLKGTGYNEQFF,many,15,TRBJ2-1,TRBV7-9,TRBD1
TGTGCCAGCAGTGAAGACAGTTGGCATGAGCAGTTCTTC,CASSEDSWHEQFF,many,13,TRBJ2-1,TRBV2,NA
TGTGCCAGCAGTGTAAGGGCTTCTGGTGAGCAGTTCTTC,CASSVRASGEQFF,many,13,TRBJ2-1,TRBV12-3/TRBV12-4,NA
TGTGCCAGCGACCGGGACAGTACATACAATGAGCAGTTCTTC,CASDRDSTYNEQFF,many,14,TRBJ2-1,TRBV6-1,TRBD1
TGTGCCAGCAGTGACCAGGGTGGTCAGCCCCAGCATTTT,CASSDQGGQPQHF,many,13,TRBJ1-5,TRBV2,NA
TGTGCCAGCAGCTCCCAGGGGGCCCGGGGCTACGAGCAGTACTTC,CASSSQGARGYEQYF,NA,15,TRBJ2-7,TRBV7-9,TRBD1
TGTGCCAGCAGCCTCCAACGGCTTGAGACCCAGTACTTC,CASSLQRLETQYF,many,13,TRBJ2-5,TRBV7-8,NA
TGTGCCAGCAGTTTAGCGGGAGTAGAGACCCAGTACTTC,CASSLAGVETQYF,many,13,TRBJ2-5,TRBV7-9,TRBD2
TGTGCCAGCAGTGTCCAATCCTACGAGCAGTACTTC,CASSVQSYEQYF,many,12,TRBJ2-7,TRBV2,NA
TGCAGCGTCGCCCTGGTCGGGACAGACTATGGCTACACCTTC,CSVALVGTDYGYTF,many,14,TRBJ1-2,TRBV29-1,TRBD1
TGTGCCAGTAGTTCTCCAGGGGAGAGCTCCTACAATGAGCAGTTCTTC,CASSSPGESSYNEQFF,NA,16,TRBJ2-1,TRBV19,NA
TGTGCCATCCGAGGACTAGAGGCAGATACGCAGTATTTT,CAIRGLEADTQYF,many,13,TRBJ2-3,TRBV10-3,TRBD2
TGTGCCAGCAGCTCATATCTCTCCTACAATGAGCAGTTCTTC,CASSSYLSYNEQFF,NA,14,TRBJ2-1,TRBV11-3,NA
TGTGCCAGTAGTTCGAGGGGATCGATTGGGGCCAACGTCCTGACTTTC,CASSSRGSIGANVLTF,many,16,TRBJ2-6,TRBV19,NA
TGTGCCAGCGGTTACTCGATTCAGCGTGAGGCCTTCTTT,CASGYSIQREAFF,once,13,TRBJ1-1,TRBV6-5,NA
TGTGCCAGCAGTGAAGCGAGGGGGAACACTGAAGCTTTCTTT,CASSEARGNTEAFF,many,14,TRBJ1-1,TRBV2,NA
TGCGCCAGCAGCTTCGCTCCGGCAGGGGGTTTTGAAGAGACCCAGTACTTC,CASSFAPAGGFEETQYF,many,17,TRBJ2-5,TRBV5-1,TRBD1
TGTGCCATCAGTGAGCCCCGGACAGGGAGCTCCTACGAGCAGTACTTC,CAISEPRTGSSYEQYF,many,16,TRBJ2-7,TRBV10-3,TRBD1
TGTGCCAGCAGATCCCTCATGACTAGCGGGGCCCACTCCTACGAGCAGTACTTC,CASRSLMTSGAHSYEQYF,many,18,TRBJ2-7,TRBV28,TRBD2
TGCAGCGTTGACCCCAGGGTTAACACTGAAGCTTTCTTT,CSVDPRVNTEAFF,many,13,TRBJ1-1,TRBV29-1,NA
TGCAGTGCTAGAGATGGGAGCGTCCCCTACAGAGAGCAGTTCTTC,CSARDGSVPYREQFF,NA,15,TRBJ2-1,TRBV20-1,NA
TGTGCCAGCAGTTCGACAAGCGGGAGCTTTGAGCAGTTCTTC,CASSSTSGSFEQFF,NA,14,TRBJ2-1,TRBV6-5,TRBD2
TGTGCCAGCAGTTTCGCCGGCCGATTAACCGGGGAGCTGTTTTTT,CASSFAGRLTGELFF,many,15,TRBJ2-2,TRBV28,NA
TGCGCCAGCAGACCAACCCCCGACACCGGACCGACGATATACAATGAGCAGTTCTTC,CASRPTPDTGPTIYNEQFF,many,19,TRBJ2-1,TRBV5-1,NA
TGTGCCAGCAGTTTCCAGGGGGCTGGGCCCCAGCATTTT,CASSFQGAGPQHF,many,13,TRBJ1-5,TRBV12-3/TRBV12-4,TRBD1
TGTGCCAGCAGCTTATTCCACAGGGACAATGAGCAGTTCTTC,CASSLFHRDNEQFF,many,14,TRBJ2-1,TRBV11-2,NA
TGTGCCAGCAGCGTAGTGGTGGGAGGGCCCGGCAATGAGCAGTTCTTC,CASSVVVGGPGNEQFF,many,16,TRBJ2-1,TRBV9,TRBD2
TGTGCCAGCAGCCAAGAGGTGACATTGGCCCCTGAGCAGTTCTTC,CASSQEVTLAPEQFF,many,15,TRBJ2-1,TRBV3-1,NA
TGCAGCGTTGGACAGGGGACCAACTATGGCTACACCTTC,CSVGQGTNYGYTF,many,13,TRBJ1-2,TRBV29-1,TRBD1
TGTGCCGGGGCCCCTTACTCTTACAATGAGCAGTTCTTC,CAGAPYSYNEQFF,many,13,TRBJ2-1,TRBV2,NA
TGTGCCAGCAGTGAATATGTGACCGGGGAGCTGTTTTTT,CASSEYVTGELFF,many,13,TRBJ2-2,TRBV25-1,NA
TGTGCCAGCACACAGCGCGGGGAGCAGTACTTC,CASTQRGEQYF,many,11,TRBJ2-7,TRBV9,NA
TGTGCCGTGAGGGCCTATGGCTACACCTTC,CAVRAYGYTF,many,10,TRBJ1-2,TRBV21-1,NA
TGTGCTAGTGGTTTGGAGGGACAGTCTTCTTATGGCTACACCTTC,CASGLEGQSSYGYTF,medium-sized,15,TRBJ1-2,TRBV12-5,TRBD1
TGCAGTGCTCCTCCGGGACTACAAGAGACCCAGTACTTC,CSAPPGLQETQYF,many,13,TRBJ2-5,TRBV20-1,TRBD2